This is a list of T cell receptor beta chains from one sample in a study of shared clonotypes between healthy human individuals. Using immunoSEQ multiplex PCR, the repertoire was profiled, and TCRdb retains in-frame clones only, with some absent. The data contain about 870,000 clones, 80% to 95% of them seen just once; the ten biggest clones take up around 24%. The specimen was naive CD8+ T cells sorted from blood. These receptor sequences come from a man between 25 and 39 years old in good health. The CDR3 runs from the conserved cysteine through the conserved F or W. D genes are given only for firm matches. The size entry is marked missing in some rows and otherwise reads once, few, many or a size class.

J gene,D gene,V gene,clone size,CDR3 DNA,CDR3 protein
TRBJ2-7,.,TRBV19,.,TGTGCCAGTAGTATCCTAGACAGTTCCGAGCAGTACTTC,CASSILDSSEQYF
TRBJ2-7,TRBD1,TRBV28,once,TGTGCCAGCAGCAGCCTTTTGGCAGGGACAGACGAGCAGTACTTC,CASSSLLAGTDEQYF
TRBJ1-2,.,TRBV28,few,TGTGCCAGCAGTTCTAGTGGGACCGAGTATGGCTACACCTTC,CASSSSGTEYGYTF
TRBJ2-7,TRBD1,TRBV11-2,.,TGTGCCAGCAGCTTTCTCACAGGGGAATGGGACGAGCAGTACTTC,CASSFLTGEWDEQYF
TRBJ2-6,TRBD2,TRBV15,.,TGTGCCACCAGCAGCGGTAGCGGGAGTCTTTCTGGGGCCAACGTCCTGACTTTC,CATSSGSGSLSGANVLTF
TRBJ2-2,.,TRBV9,.,TGTGCCAGCAGCAGCGATGGCACCGGGGAGCTGTTTTTT,CASSSDGTGELFF
TRBJ2-1,TRBD2,TRBV4-1,.,TGCGCCAGCAGGGCGGGGACTAGCGGGATATATGAGCAGTTCTTC,CASRAGTSGIYEQFF
TRBJ2-7,TRBD1,TRBV19,.,TGTGCCAGTAGTATGGGGGACAGGGACTACGAGCAGTACTTC,CASSMGDRDYEQYF
TRBJ2-7,.,TRBV7-8,.,TGTGCCAGCAGCTTAGCGCAGGGTGACTACGAGCAGTACTTC,CASSLAQGDYEQYF
TRBJ2-7,TRBD1,TRBV7-9,.,TGTGCCAGCAGCTCCTTTAGGGGGCTGGACGAGCAGTACTTC,CASSSFRGLDEQYF
TRBJ1-2,.,TRBV6-5,.,TGTGCCAGCAAACCCTTCGCTCAGGGTAACTATGGCTACACCTTC,CASKPFAQGNYGYTF
TRBJ2-3,.,TRBV7-2,.,TGTGCCAGCAGCTTAGTGGGGGCAGATACGCAGTATTTT,CASSLVGADTQYF
TRBJ2-1,.,TRBV2,.,TGTGCCAGCAGGGGGAGGCCTACCAATGAGCAGTTCTTC,CASRGRPTNEQFF
TRBJ2-3,.,TRBV27,.,TGTGCCAGCAGTAATGCGTACACCACCGGCGCAGATACGCAGTATTTT,CASSNAYTTGADTQYF